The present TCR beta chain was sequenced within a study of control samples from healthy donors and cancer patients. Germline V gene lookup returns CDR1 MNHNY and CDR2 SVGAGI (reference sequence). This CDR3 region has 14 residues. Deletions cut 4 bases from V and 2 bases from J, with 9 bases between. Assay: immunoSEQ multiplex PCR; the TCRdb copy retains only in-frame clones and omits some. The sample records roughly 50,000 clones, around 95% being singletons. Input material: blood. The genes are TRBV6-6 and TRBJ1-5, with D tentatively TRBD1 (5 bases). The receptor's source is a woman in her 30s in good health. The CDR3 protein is CASSWQGGNQPQHF. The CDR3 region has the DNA TGTGCCAGCAGTTGGCAGGGCGGCAATCAGCCCCAGCATTTT.